These 21 T cell receptor beta chains share one sample of origin, sequenced in a study of blood T cell repertoires in COVID-19. Method: immunoSEQ multiplex PCR; TCRdb's copy keeps in-frame clones and lacks some. The profile shows about 330,000 clones, approximately 90% of them singletons. Sequenced: PBMCs or T cells enriched from blood (not recorded which). The receptors shown here come from a woman aged 18 to 35 who had recovered from COVID-19.

The gene calls are TRBV4-1 and TRBJ2-7; D ambiguous. Germline V gene lookup returns CDR1 MGHRA and CDR2 YSYEKL. The CDR3 sequence is 13 residues long. V was shortened by 4 bases and J by 0 bases, with 7 bases between the two germline ends. The CDR3 DNA follows: TGCGCCAGCAGCCTCCTATCCTCCTACGAGCAGTACTTC. Encoded protein: CASSLLSSYEQYF.

The chain links TRBV28 to TRBJ2-3; 9 nucleotides agree with TRBD1. The germline V gene has CDR1 MDHEN and CDR2 SYDVKM. The V gene end was trimmed by 2 bases and the J gene end by 4 bases; junction bases not matched to a gene: 1. The CDR3 covers 14 residues. CDR3 protein: CASSLGDRADTQYF. In DNA form, the CDR3 reads TGTGCCAGCAGTTTAGGGGACAGGGCAGATACGCAGTATTTT.

The chain couples TRBV4-2 to TRBJ2-2; 10 nucleotides line up with TRBD2. Germline V gives CDR1 LGHNA, CDR2 YNFKEQ. The CDR3 totals 17 residues. The J segment lost 4 bases and the V segment lost 1 base, leaving 6 bases of the junction unmatched. The CDR3: CASSQVYASGSTGELFF. The CDR3 coding sequence is TGTGCCAGCAGCCAAGTATATGCTAGCGGGAGCACCGGGGAGCTGTTTTTT.

In this sample, this clone turned up once. This chain uses TRBV18 with TRBJ1-3, with D unresolved. V was shortened by 1 base and J by 2 bases, with 18 bases between the two germline ends. There are 18 residues in the CDR3. Germline V lookup: CDR1 KGHSH, CDR2 LQKENI. The CDR3 DNA sequence: TGTGCCAGCTCACCACGATCGGAGGCAGGAGGGACTGGAAACACCATATATTTT. It yields the protein CASSPRSEAGGTGNTIYF.

The CDR3 here is CASSGDRAMNTEAFF. Here the CDR3 DNA reads TGTGCCAGCTCCGGGGACAGGGCCATGAACACTGAAGCTTTCTTT. The genes are TRBV18 and TRBJ1-1; 9 nucleotides line up with TRBD1. CDR1 is KGHSH, CDR2 LQKENI, per germline. The J segment lost 0 bases and the V segment lost 6 bases, leaving 5 bases of the junction unmatched. This CDR3 is built from 15 residues. Using reference TRBV18 and TRBJ1-1 for the parts outside the CDR3, the full variable domain is NAGVMQNPRHLVRRRGQEARLRCSPMKGHSHVYWYRQLPEEGLKFMVYLQKENIIDESGMPKERFSAEFPKEGPSILRIQQVVRGDSAAYFCASSGDRAMNTEAFFGQGTRLTVV.

This chain connects TRBV6-1 to TRBJ1-5; D is ambiguous. This CDR3 is 15 amino acids long. The V gene's germline CDR1 is MNHNS and CDR2 SASEGT. The V and J ends lost 3 bases and 0 bases respectively, with 9 bases between them. In DNA, the CDR3 is TGTGCCAGCAGTGACCGAGGGTATAGCAATCAGCCCCAGCATTTT. It yields the protein CASSDRGYSNQPQHF.

In its sample, this clone was seen once. J is TRBJ2-7 and V is TRBV10-3; D possibly corresponds to TRBD2 (5 bases). CDR3 length: 13 residues. Trimming cost V 2 bases and J 5 bases, with 10 bases left between them. Germline CDR1 is ENHRY and CDR2 is SYGVKD. Written as DNA, the CDR3 is TGTGCCATCAGTGAGCCGGGATCGAACGAGCAGTACTTC. The encoded protein is CAISEPGSNEQYF.

V and J are TRBV18 and TRBJ1-1; 10 positions agree with TRBD1. The CDR3 is 15 amino acids. The germline V gene has CDR1 KGHSH and CDR2 LQKENI. V was clipped by 3 bases and J by 5 bases; unmatched bases: 6. The CDR3 coding sequence is TGTGCCAGCTCACCGACGACAGGGGGCTGGACTGAAGCTTTCTTT. Its protein is CASSPTTGGWTEAFF.

The V gene is TRBV10-2, the J gene TRBJ2-3; weak D call: TRBD1 (5 bases). Germline V CDR1 and CDR2: WSHSY, SAAADI. The V and J ends lost 3 bases and 0 bases respectively, with 7 bases between them. The CDR3 is made up of 14 amino acids. In DNA, the CDR3 is TGCGCCAGCAGTGACAGGGTTAGCACAGATACGCAGTATTTT. This encodes CASSDRVSTDTQYF.

The genes are TRBV2 and TRBJ2-5; 10 nucleotides align to TRBD2. V shed 2 bases and J 6 bases; nucleotides not matched to a gene: 9. The CDR3 spans 16 residues. CDR1 and CDR2 (germline): SNHLY, FYNNEI. CDR3: CASSEWRTSGVKTQYF. In nucleotides, the CDR3 is TGTGCCAGCAGTGAATGGAGGACTAGCGGTGTCAAGACCCAGTACTTC.

This clone was recorded at least ten times. The V call is TRBV3-1 (or the pseudogene TRBV3-2), the J call TRBJ1-5; D perhaps matches TRBD1 (5 bases). V was clipped by 1 base and J by 5 bases, with 12 bases between them. Germline values: CDR1 LGHDT, CDR2 YNNKEL (reference sequence). This CDR3 has 15 amino acids. The CDR3 DNA is TGTGCCAGCAGCCAAGGAAGCGGGGGGGATCAGCCCCAGCATTTT. It specifies CASSQGSGGDQPQHF.

The V and J genes are TRBV13 and TRBJ1-1, with 7 bases that match TRBD1. Trimming at V came to 1 base and at J to 7 bases, leaving 6 bases not matched to a gene. This CDR3 comprises 14 residues. The germline gives CDR1 PRHDT, CDR2 FYEKMQ (reference sequence). The CDR3 nucleotides are TGTGCCAGCAGCTTAGCCCTGACAGGGTTTGAAGCTTTCTTT. This encodes CASSLALTGFEAFF.

The V gene is TRBV7-6, the J gene TRBJ1-1; D gene unclear. Looked up from germline, CDR1 is SGHVS and CDR2 is FNYEAQ. The CDR3 totals 16 residues. V lost 1 base and J lost 0, with 12 bases in between. The CDR3 protein is CASSLGVEEMNTEAFF. The CDR3, as DNA: TGTGCCAGCAGCTTAGGAGTCGAGGAGATGAACACTGAAGCTTTCTTT.

The chain links TRBV2 to TRBJ2-7; D is perhaps TRBD1 (5 bases). Germline CDR1 and CDR2: SNHLY and FYNNEI. Trimming took 2 bases from V and 3 from J, leaving 8 bases between them. This CDR3 contains 13 residues. The CDR3 region has the DNA TGTGCCAGCAGTGAACAGGGTCACTACGAGCAGTACTTC. Encoded protein: CASSEQGHYEQYF.

The chain recombines TRBV13 with TRBJ2-1, with 9 nucleotides matching TRBD2. The CDR3 is made up of 16 amino acids. Germline trimming cut 4 bases from V and 7 bases from J; bases unmatched to any gene: 11. Germline V CDR1 and CDR2: PRHDT, FYEKMQ (reference sequence). CDR3 DNA: TGTGCCAGCAGCTCCGCGAGCGGGAGGTGGGAAAATGAGCAGTTCTTC. This gives the protein CASSSASGRWENEQFF.

This clone came up a few times. The chain is built from TRBV7-3 and TRBJ2-1; 7 bases are shared with TRBD1. CDR3 size: 16 residues. The ends lost 6 bases at V and 1 base at J; junction bases unmatched: 9. Germline-derived CDR1 and CDR2 are SGHTA and FQGTGA. Written as DNA, the CDR3 is TGTGCCAGCAGGTTATCCGGGACAGCATCCTACAATGAGCAGTTCTTC. Its translation: CASRLSGTASYNEQFF.

This clone was counted once. J is TRBJ1-6 and V is TRBV6-5; D not certain. The CDR3 extends over 15 amino acids. V was cut by 5 bases and J by 8 bases, with 16 bases left in between. The germline V gene has CDR1 MNHEY and CDR2 SVGAGI. CDR3 coding DNA: TGTGCCAGCAGTACGACCTCCGATCGGGATTCACCCCTCCACTTT. This translates into CASSTTSDRDSPLHF.

This clone was detected once. The rearrangement uses TRBV28 and TRBJ2-7; 14 positions agree with TRBD2. The CDR3 is made up of 17 amino acids. With 3 bases clipped from V and 4 bases from J, the junction kept 8 bases outside the gene matches. The germline CDR1 and CDR2 sequences are MDHEN and SYDVKM. The CDR3 DNA is TGTGCCAGCAGTTTCGGACTAGCGGGAGGAATGGGGTACGAGCAGTACTTC. Its translation: CASSFGLAGGMGYEQYF.

The CDR3 here is CAISVGQGYEQFF. In DNA, the CDR3 is TGTGCCATCAGTGTGGGCCAGGGTTATGAGCAGTTCTTC. The V gene is TRBV10-3, the J gene TRBJ2-1; D might be TRBD1 (5 bases). V was clipped by 4 bases and J by 8 bases, with 12 bases between them. The CDR3 covers 13 residues. Germline assignment: CDR1 ENHRY and CDR2 SYGVKD.

This chain connects TRBV4-1 to TRBJ2-7; 9 nucleotides line up with TRBD1. Germline CDR1 is MGHRA and CDR2 is YSYEKL. V trimming: 4 bases; J trimming: 3 bases; junction bases outside the gene matches: 10. The CDR3 runs to 16 residues. The CDR3 is CASSLSLGQGVYEQYF. In DNA, the CDR3 is TGCGCCAGCAGCCTGTCATTGGGACAGGGCGTCTACGAGCAGTACTTC.

V and J are TRBV5-1 and TRBJ1-1, with D hard to call. Trimming stripped 2 bases from V and 1 base from J, with 9 bases between. The CDR3 covers 14 residues. Germline assignment: CDR1 SGHRS and CDR2 YFSETQ. The chain's CDR3 is CASSLNSQNTEAFF. In DNA form, the CDR3 reads TGCGCCAGCAGCTTAAACAGCCAGAACACTGAAGCTTTCTTT.